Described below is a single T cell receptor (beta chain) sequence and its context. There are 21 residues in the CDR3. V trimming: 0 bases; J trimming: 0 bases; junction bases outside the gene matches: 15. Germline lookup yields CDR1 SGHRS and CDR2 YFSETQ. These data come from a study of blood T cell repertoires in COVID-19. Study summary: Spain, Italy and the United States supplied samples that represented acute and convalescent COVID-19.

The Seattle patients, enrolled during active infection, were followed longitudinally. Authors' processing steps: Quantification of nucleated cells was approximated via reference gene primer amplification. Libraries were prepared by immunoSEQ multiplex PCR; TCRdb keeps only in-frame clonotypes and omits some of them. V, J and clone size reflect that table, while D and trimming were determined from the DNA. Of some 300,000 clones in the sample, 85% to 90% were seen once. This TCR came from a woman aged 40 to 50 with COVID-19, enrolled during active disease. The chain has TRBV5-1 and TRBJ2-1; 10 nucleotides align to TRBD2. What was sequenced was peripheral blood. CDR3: CASSLAGIGSPSGSSYNEQFF. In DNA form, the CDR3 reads TGCGCCAGCAGCTTGGCCGGGATCGGTTCGCCTAGCGGGAGCTCCTACAATGAGCAGTTCTTC.